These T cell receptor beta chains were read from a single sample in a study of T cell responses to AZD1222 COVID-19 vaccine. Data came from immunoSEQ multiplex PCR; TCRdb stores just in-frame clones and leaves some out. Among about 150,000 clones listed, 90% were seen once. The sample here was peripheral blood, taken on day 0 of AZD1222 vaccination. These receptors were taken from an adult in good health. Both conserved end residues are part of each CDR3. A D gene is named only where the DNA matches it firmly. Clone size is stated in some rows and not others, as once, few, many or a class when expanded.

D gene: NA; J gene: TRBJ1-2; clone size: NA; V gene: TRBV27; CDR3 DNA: TGTGCCAGCAGTCAGGGTCGCAAACCTAACTATGGCTACACCTTC; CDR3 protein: CASSQGRKPNYGYTF
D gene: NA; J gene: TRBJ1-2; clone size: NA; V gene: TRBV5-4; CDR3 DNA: TGTGCCAGCAGCTCGGCGGGGGGAAATCGGGACTATGGCTACACCTTC; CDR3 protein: CASSSAGGNRDYGYTF
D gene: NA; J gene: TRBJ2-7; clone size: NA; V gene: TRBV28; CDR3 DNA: TGTGCCAGCTCCTTGGGGGACATATCTACCTACGAGCAGTACTTC; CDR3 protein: CASSLGDISTYEQYF
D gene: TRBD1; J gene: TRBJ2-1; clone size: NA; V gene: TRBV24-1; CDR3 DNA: TGTGCCACCAGTGATCCCAAACAGGGGGCCTCCTACAATGAGCAGTTCTTC; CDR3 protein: CATSDPKQGASYNEQFF
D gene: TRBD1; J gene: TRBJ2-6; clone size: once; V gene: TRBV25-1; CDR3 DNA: TGTGCCAGCAGTGAATCAACAGGGGGAGTAGCTGGGGCCAACGTCCTGACTTTC; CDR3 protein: CASSESTGGVAGANVLTF
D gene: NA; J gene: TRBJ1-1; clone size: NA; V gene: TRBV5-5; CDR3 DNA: TGTGCCAGCAGCTTTTCTTGGAGCACTGAAGCTTTCTTT; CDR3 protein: CASSFSWSTEAFF
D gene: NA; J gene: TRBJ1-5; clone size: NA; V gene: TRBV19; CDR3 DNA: TGTGCCAGTAGTATCCCCGGGGGGGTTACCTATCAGCCCCAGCATTTT; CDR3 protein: CASSIPGGVTYQPQHF
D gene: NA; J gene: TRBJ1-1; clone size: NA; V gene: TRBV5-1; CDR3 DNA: TGCGCCAGCAGCATGGGAAAACGGGATACGAACACTGAAGCTTTCTTT; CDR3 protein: CASSMGKRDTNTEAFF
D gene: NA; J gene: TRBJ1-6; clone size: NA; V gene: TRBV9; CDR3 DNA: TGTGCCAGCAGCGTGTCTTCAAGTTCACCCCTCCACTTT; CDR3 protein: CASSVSSSSPLHF
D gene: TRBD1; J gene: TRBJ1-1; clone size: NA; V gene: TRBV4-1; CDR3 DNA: TGCGCCAGCAGCCAAGGGCCCCTGGGACAGCTGAACACTGAAGCTTTCTTT; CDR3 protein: CASSQGPLGQLNTEAFF
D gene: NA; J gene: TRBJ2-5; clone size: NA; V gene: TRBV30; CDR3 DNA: TGTGCCTGGTCCCAGGGGAAAGAGACCCAGTACTTC; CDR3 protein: CAWSQGKETQYF
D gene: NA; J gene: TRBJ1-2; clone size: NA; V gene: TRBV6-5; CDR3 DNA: TGTGCCAGCAGTCTTGACAGGTACTATGGCTACACCTTC; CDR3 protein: CASSLDRYYGYTF
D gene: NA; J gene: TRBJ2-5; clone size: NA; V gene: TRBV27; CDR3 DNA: TGTGCCAGCAGTTTACGGTCTAGGCAAGAGACCCAGTACTTC; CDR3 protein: CASSLRSRQETQYF
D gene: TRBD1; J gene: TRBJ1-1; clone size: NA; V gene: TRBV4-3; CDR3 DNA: TGCGCCAGCAGCCAAGATCTCCCGGGACAGGGGGACACTGAAGCTTTCTTT; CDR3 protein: CASSQDLPGQGDTEAFF
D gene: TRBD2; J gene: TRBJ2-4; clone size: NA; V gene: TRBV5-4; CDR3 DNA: TGTGCCAGCAGCTTGGGACTAGCGGGAGGGCCTGGGAACATTCAGTACTTC; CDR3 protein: CASSLGLAGGPGNIQYF
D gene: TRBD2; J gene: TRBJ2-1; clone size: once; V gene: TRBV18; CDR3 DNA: TGTGCCAGCTCACCGTCTAGCGGGTGGAGTGAGCAGTTCTTC; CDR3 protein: CASSPSSGWSEQFF
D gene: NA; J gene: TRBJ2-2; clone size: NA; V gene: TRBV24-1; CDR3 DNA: TGTGCCACAGGGAAAGCCGGGAGTGGTACCGGGGAGCTGTTTTTT; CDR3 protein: CATGKAGSGTGELFF
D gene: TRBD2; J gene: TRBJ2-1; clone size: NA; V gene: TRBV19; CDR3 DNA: TGTGCCAGTAGTATGAGGACTAGCGGGAGGATCGATGAGCAGTTCTTC; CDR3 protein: CASSMRTSGRIDEQFF
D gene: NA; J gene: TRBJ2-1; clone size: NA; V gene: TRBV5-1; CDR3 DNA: TGCGCCAGCAGCTTACTAGGAAATGACAATGAGCAGTTCTTC; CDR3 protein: CASSLLGNDNEQFF
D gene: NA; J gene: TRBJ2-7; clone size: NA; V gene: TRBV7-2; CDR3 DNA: TGTGCCAGCAGCTTAGCTGAATCCTACGAGCAGTACTTC; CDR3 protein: CASSLAESYEQYF
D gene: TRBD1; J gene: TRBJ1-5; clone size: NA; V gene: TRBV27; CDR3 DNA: TGTGCCAGCAGTCGAGGGACAGGGGGCAATCAGCCCCAGCATTTT; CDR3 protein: CASSRGTGGNQPQHF
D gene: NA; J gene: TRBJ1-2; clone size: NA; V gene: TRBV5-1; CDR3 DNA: TGCGCCAGCGGAAACGACAGGCTCGGCGGAAACACCTTC; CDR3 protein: CASGNDRLGGNTF
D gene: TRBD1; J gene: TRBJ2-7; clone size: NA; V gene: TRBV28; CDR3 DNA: TGTGCCAGCAGCCAGGACAGGGGGCGCGAGCAGTACTTC; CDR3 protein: CASSQDRGREQYF
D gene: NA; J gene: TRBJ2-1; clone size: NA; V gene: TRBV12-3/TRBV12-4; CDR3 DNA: TGTGCCAGCAGTCGGGCTCTCCGGGTTGAGCAGTTCTTC; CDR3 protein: CASSRALRVEQFF
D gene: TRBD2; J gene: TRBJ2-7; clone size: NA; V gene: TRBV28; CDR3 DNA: TGTGCCAGCAGTCCCCATAGCGGGAGGGTCTACGAGCAGTACTTC; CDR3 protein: CASSPHSGRVYEQYF
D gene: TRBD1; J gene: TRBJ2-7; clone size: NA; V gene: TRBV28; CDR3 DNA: TGTGCCAGCAGCGAAACAGGGGACAACGAGCAGTACTTC; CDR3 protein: CASSETGDNEQYF
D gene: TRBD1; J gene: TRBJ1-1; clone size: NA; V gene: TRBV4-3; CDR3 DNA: TGCGCCAGCAGCCAAGTTTACAGGGGGACTGAAGCTTTCTTT; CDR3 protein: CASSQVYRGTEAFF
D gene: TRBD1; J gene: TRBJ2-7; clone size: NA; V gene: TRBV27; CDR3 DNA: TGTGCCAGCAGCTCCGACAGGGGGCCCTACGAGCAGTACTTC; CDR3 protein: CASSSDRGPYEQYF
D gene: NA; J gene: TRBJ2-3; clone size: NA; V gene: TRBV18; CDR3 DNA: TGTGCCAGCTCCACGACAGATACGCAGTATTTT; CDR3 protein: CASSTTDTQYF
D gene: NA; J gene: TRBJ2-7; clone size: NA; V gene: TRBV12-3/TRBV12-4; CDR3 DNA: TGTGCCAGCAGTCTGCGGACACCCTACGAGCAGTACTTC; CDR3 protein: CASSLRTPYEQYF
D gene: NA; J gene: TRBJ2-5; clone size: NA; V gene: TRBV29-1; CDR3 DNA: TGCAGCGTTGTAGGGGTAGGAGAGACCCAGTACTTC; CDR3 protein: CSVVGVGETQYF
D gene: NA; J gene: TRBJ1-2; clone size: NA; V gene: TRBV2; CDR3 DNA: TGTGCCACCCAGAAGAGGGGATATGGCTACACCTTC; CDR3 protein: CATQKRGYGYTF
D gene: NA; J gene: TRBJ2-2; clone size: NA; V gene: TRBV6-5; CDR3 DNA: TGTGCCAGCAGTTCTATCCTACGGGAGCTGTTTTTT; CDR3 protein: CASSSILRELFF
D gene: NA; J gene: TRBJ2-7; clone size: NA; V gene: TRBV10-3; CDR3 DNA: TGTGCCATCAGGGGTCCGGGTAGCGACGAGCAGTACTTC; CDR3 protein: CAIRGPGSDEQYF
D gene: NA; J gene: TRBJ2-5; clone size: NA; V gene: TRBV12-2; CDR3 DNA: TGTGCAAGTCGCTTAGAGTGCAGGTCCCGGCGGGAGGGCCGTGAGACCCAGTACTTC; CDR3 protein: CASRLECRSRREGRETQYF
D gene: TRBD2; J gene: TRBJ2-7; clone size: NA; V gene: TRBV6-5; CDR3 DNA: TGTGCCAGCACCGGAATGACTAGCGGGAGAAGGGAGCAGTACTTC; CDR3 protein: CASTGMTSGRREQYF
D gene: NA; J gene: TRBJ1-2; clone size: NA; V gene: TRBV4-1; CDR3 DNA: TGCGCCAGCAGCCAAGATAGGGGCCAGGGACATGGCTACACCTTC; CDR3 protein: CASSQDRGQGHGYTF
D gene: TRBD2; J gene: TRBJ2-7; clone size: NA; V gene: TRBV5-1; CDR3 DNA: TGCGCCAGCAGCTCGGTCACGAGGGAGCCGGGAGGCGAGCAGTACTTC; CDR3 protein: CASSSVTREPGGEQYF
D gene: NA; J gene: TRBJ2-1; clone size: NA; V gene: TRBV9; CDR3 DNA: TGTGCCAGCAGCGCGAACCGGGTTACAGGGTCGGCTTACAATGAGCAGTTCTTC; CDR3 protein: CASSANRVTGSAYNEQFF
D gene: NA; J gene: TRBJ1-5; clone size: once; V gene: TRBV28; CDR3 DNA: TGTGCCAGCAGTTTATTGGAAAGCGATCAGCCCCAGCATTTT; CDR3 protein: CASSLLESDQPQHF
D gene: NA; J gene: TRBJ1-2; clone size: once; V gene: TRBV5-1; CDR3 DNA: TGCGCCAGCAGCTCGTACCCCGGGACCGGTGACTATGGCTACACCTTC; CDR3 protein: CASSSYPGTGDYGYTF
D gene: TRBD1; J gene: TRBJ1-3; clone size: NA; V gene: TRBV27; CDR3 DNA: TGTGCCAGCAGTTTAGACAGGGGGTACACCATATATTTT; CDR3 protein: CASSLDRGYTIYF